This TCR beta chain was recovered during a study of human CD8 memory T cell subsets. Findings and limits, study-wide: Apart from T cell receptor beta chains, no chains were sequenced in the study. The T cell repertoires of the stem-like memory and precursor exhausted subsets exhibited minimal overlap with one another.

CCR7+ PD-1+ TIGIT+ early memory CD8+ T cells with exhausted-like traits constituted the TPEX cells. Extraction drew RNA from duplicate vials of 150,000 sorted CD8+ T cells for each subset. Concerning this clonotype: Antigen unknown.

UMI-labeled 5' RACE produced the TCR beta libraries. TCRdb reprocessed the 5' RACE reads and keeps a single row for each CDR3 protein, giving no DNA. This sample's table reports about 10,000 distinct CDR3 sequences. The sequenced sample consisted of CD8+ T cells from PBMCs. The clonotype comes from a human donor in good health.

The chain's CDR3 is CASSHYGTDTYNEQFF. The chain couples TRBV3-1 to TRBJ2-1; the D call of TRBD1 rests on TCRdb alone, since no DNA is present to check it. Per germline, CDR1 LGHDT and CDR2 YNNKEL (reference sequence). The CDR3 contains 16 residues.